The 12 T cell receptor beta chains given below trace back to one sample, sequenced in a study of cytomegalovirus exposure and HLA in healthy donors. PCR involved 60 Vbeta and 13 Jbeta primers. Some clones are missing from TCRdb's copy, which holds only in-frame ones; the method was immunoSEQ multiplex PCR. In all, the sample yields about 160,000 clones. The sample consisted of PBMCs. The receptors stem from a woman aged 60-75 years in good health and CMV-seronegative.

DNA for the CDR3: TGTGCCAGCAGCTCCCGGACAGGGGCGAGTTACGAGCAGTACTTC. Its translation: CASSSRTGASYEQYF. V gene TRBV7-2 combines with J gene TRBJ2-7; 9 positions agree with TRBD1. Germline V gene lookup returns CDR1 SGHTA and CDR2 FQGNSA. This CDR3 comprises 15 residues. The V and J ends lost 4 bases and 4 bases, in that order; junction bases with no gene match: 8.

J is TRBJ1-5 and V is TRBV2; 7 bases fit TRBD1. The CDR3 extends over 15 amino acids. V dropped 6 bases and J dropped 6; count of bases not matched to a gene: 11. Germline V gene data show CDR1 as SNHLY and CDR2 as FYNNEI. The CDR3 sequence is CASRTTGTVIQPQHF. As DNA, the CDR3 is TGTGCCAGCAGGACGACAGGGACAGTGATTCAGCCCCAGCATTTT.

The rearrangement links TRBV29-1 to TRBJ1-1; D may be TRBD1 (6 bases). V dropped 6 bases and J dropped 7 bases, with 9 bases sitting between them. The CDR3 runs 10 residues. Per germline, CDR1 SQVTM and CDR2 ANQGSEA. CDR3 sequence reads: CSVRDIEAFF. The DNA for the CDR3 is TGCAGCGTCCGGGACATTGAAGCTTTCTTT.

The chain recombines TRBV11-3 with TRBJ2-2; 8 positions agree with TRBD1. Per the germline V gene, CDR1 is SGHNT and CDR2 is YENEEA. This CDR3 has 15 residues. J gave up 5 bases and V 1 base, and 3 bases lay outside the gene matches. The CDR3 DNA is TGTGCCAGCAGCTTAGGGACAGGGAGAACCGGGGAGCTGTTTTTT. Amino acids: CASSLGTGRTGELFF.

V gene TRBV4-1 combines with J gene TRBJ2-1; weak D call: TRBD2 (6 bases). Germline V gene lookup returns CDR1 MGHRA and CDR2 YSYEKL. V lost 3 bases to trimming and J lost 7 bases, with 13 bases between them. This CDR3 is 14 amino acids long. CDR3 sequence (DNA): TGCGCCAGCAGCCACCCTGGGGGGAGTAATGAGCAGTTCTTC. This sequence encodes CASSHPGGSNEQFF.

This chain links TRBV18 with TRBJ1-4; D ambiguous. The length of the CDR3 is 13 residues. V lost 3 bases, J lost 5 bases, and 7 bases lay in between. Germline V gene data show CDR1 as KGHSH and CDR2 as LQKENI. As DNA, the CDR3 is TGTGCCAGCTCACCGGGCATGAATGAAAAACTGTTTTTT. This translates into CASSPGMNEKLFF.

V gene TRBV2 combines with J gene TRBJ2-5; maybe TRBD2 (6 bases). The assigned J gene may be wrong: the sequence end matches TRBJ2-7 better. Germline lookup yields CDR1 SNHLY and CDR2 FYNNEI. The CDR3 is 17 amino acids. CDR3 residues: CASSDPDRGRSSYEQYF. DNA for the CDR3: TGTGCCAGCAGTGACCCGGATCGGGGGAGGAGCTCCTACGAGCAGTACTTC.

The chain carries TRBV30 and TRBJ2-1, with 9 bases that match TRBD1. Per the germline V gene, CDR1 is GTSNPN and CDR2 is SVGIG (reference sequence). This CDR3 region has 15 residues. With V trimmed by 0 bases and J by 5 bases, 5 bases remained unmatched. This CDR3 is CAWSVGTGRDNEQFF. In DNA form, the CDR3 reads TGTGCCTGGAGTGTAGGGACAGGGAGGGACAATGAGCAGTTCTTC.

V usage is TRBV6-1 and J usage is TRBJ2-1; 8 bases fit TRBD2. The CDR3 is 15 residues long. The junction had 12 bases not matched to a gene; V was cut back by 6 bases and J by 8 bases. Germline V gives CDR1 MNHNS, CDR2 SASEGT. The DNA of the CDR3 is TGTGCCAGCAGCGGCGTAGCGGGGAATAGGTATGAGCAGTTCTTC. Translating it yields CASSGVAGNRYEQFF.

V is TRBV18 and J is TRBJ2-7; 7 bases agree with TRBD1. Germline V gene data show CDR1 as KGHSH and CDR2 as LQKENI. The CDR3 runs 15 residues. The V and J ends lost 4 bases and 0 bases, in that order; junction bases with no gene match: 6. The CDR3 nucleotides are TGTGCCAGCTCACGCGGACAGGTCAGCTCCTACGAGCAGTACTTC. Amino acid sequence: CASSRGQVSSYEQYF.

Written as DNA, the CDR3 is TGTGCCAGCAGCTCCCAGGCGACAGGGGTTCATGGCTACACCTTC. This encodes CASSSQATGVHGYTF. The rearrangement joins TRBV7-9 to TRBJ1-2, with TRBD1 matching over 8 bases. The V gene end was trimmed by 4 bases and the J gene end by 6 bases; junction bases not matched to a gene: 10. Germline V gene lookup returns CDR1 SEHNR and CDR2 FQNEAQ (reference sequence). This CDR3 region has 15 residues.

J is TRBJ2-4 and V is TRBV13, with 7 bases aligning to TRBD1. From germline, CDR1 is PRHDT and CDR2 FYEKMQ (reference sequence). The CDR3 runs to 14 residues. V lost 1 base and J lost 4; bases outside the gene matches: 1. This chain's CDR3 is CASSLAGQKNIQYF. CDR3 DNA: TGTGCCAGCAGCTTAGCGGGACAGAAAAACATTCAGTACTTC.